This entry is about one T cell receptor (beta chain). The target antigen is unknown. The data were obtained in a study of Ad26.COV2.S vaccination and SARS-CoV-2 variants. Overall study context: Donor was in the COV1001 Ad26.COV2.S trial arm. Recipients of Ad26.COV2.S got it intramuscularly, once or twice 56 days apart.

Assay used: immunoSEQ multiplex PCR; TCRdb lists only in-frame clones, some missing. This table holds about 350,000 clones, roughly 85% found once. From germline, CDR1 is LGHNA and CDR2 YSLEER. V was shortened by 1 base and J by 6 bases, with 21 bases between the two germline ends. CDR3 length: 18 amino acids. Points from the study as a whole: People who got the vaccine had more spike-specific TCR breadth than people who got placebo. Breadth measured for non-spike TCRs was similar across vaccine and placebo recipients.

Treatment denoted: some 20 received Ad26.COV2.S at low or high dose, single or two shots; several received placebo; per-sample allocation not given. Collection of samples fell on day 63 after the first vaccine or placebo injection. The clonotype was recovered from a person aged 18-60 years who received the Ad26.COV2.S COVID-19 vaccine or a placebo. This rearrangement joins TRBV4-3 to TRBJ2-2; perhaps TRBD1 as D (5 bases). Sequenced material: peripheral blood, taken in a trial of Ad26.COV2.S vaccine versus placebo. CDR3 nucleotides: TGCGCCAGCAGCCAAGTTTTTTCGCCCACAGGCGTCCCCGGGGAGCTGTTTTTT. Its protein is CASSQVFSPTGVPGELFF.